What follows are 9 T cell receptor beta chains derived from one specimen sequenced in a study of cytomegalovirus exposure and HLA in healthy donors (dated 2017 in TCRdb). The library was prepared using the immunoSEQ multiplex PCR assay. TCRdb provides this immuneACCESS table in a form limited to in-frame rearrangements. Some clones are lacking; in checked studies, under half of them reflect an unresolved V gene, and why the rest are absent is not known. Across this sample there are under 150,000 clones, with approximately 86% seen only once. The ten biggest clones cover 7.5% to 9% of the sample. The sample consisted of PBMCs. These receptors were obtained from a young man in good health and CMV-seropositive.

The rearrangement links TRBV4-2 to TRBJ1-4; 9 bases map to TRBD1. V lost 7 bases to trimming and J lost 6 bases; unmatched junction nucleotides: 9. The CDR3 is 15 residues long. Per germline, CDR1 LGHNA and CDR2 YNFKEQ. CDR3 sequence reads: CASNNPGTGYEKLFF. Here the CDR3 DNA reads TGTGCCAGCAACAACCCTGGGACAGGGTATGAAAAACTGTTTTTT.

V usage is TRBV29-1 and J usage is TRBJ2-2; 7 bases fit TRBD1. Germline CDR1 is SQVTM and CDR2 is ANQGSEA. The CDR3 contains 12 residues. J lost 4 bases, V lost 7 bases, and 3 bases had no gene match. The CDR3, as DNA: TGCAGCGGACAGGGTCCCACCGGGGAGCTGTTTTTT. It is translated as CSGQGPTGELFF.

This clone was detected only once. The rearrangement links TRBV5-1 to TRBJ1-3; no reliable D call. V lost 5 bases to trimming and J lost 0 bases, with 9 bases between them. The CDR3 length is 14 residues. CDR1 SGHRS and CDR2 YFSETQ come from the germline V gene. CDR3 in amino acids: CASRRDNSGNTIYF. The CDR3 bases are TGCGCCAGCAGGAGGGATAACTCTGGAAACACCATATATTTT.

This clone was observed a handful of times. The chain carries TRBV27 and TRBJ1-2, with a weak D call TRBD1 (5 bases). CDR3 size: 13 residues. V was pared by 6 bases and J by 5 bases, with 13 bases between. CDR1 is MNHEY, CDR2 SMNVEV, per germline (reference sequence). The CDR3 protein is CASRLGRGYGYTF. The CDR3, as DNA: TGTGCCAGCAGACTAGGGAGGGGTTATGGCTACACCTTC.

This clone was observed a handful of times. The chain carries TRBV7-6 and TRBJ1-5; TRBD1 is a possible D gene (5 bases). Trimming took 3 bases from V and 5 from J, leaving 8 bases between them. Germline CDR1 is SGHVS and CDR2 is FNYEAQ. The CDR3 consists of 13 residues. CDR3 in amino acids: CASSFRVDQPQHF. CDR3 nucleotides: TGTGCCAGCAGCTTCAGGGTGGATCAGCCCCAGCATTTT.

The chain recombines TRBV11-2 with TRBJ2-3; no clear D. V lost 0 bases and J 3 bases, leaving 4 bases between the germline ends. Germline V gives CDR1 SGHAT, CDR2 FQNNGV. This CDR3 has 13 amino acids. CDR3 nucleotides: TGTGCCAGCAGCTTAGATCGGACAGATACGCAGTATTTT. Translation gives CASSLDRTDTQYF.

The V and J genes are TRBV5-4 and TRBJ2-2; 14 bases agree with TRBD2. The length of the CDR3 is 16 residues. The germline CDR1 and CDR2 sequences are SGHNT and YYREEE (reference sequence). Germline trimming cut 4 bases from V and 5 bases from J; bases unmatched to any gene: 4. CDR3 protein: CASSQGTSGGTGELFF. As DNA, the CDR3 is TGTGCCAGCAGCCAGGGGACTAGCGGGGGTACCGGGGAGCTGTTTTTT.

The table lists this clone with a count of one. The gene calls are TRBV9 and TRBJ1-5, with 10 nucleotides matching TRBD1. V lost 2 bases, J lost 4 bases, and 3 bases stayed unmatched. Germline assignment: CDR1 SGDLS and CDR2 YYNGEE. The CDR3 runs to 15 residues. CDR3 residues: CASSVTGGGNQPQHF. In DNA form, the CDR3 reads TGTGCCAGCAGCGTGACAGGGGGCGGAAATCAGCCCCAGCATTTT. Variable domain in full (rest from reference TRBV9 and TRBJ1-5): DSGVTQTPKHLITATGQRVTLRCSPRSGDLSVYWYQQSLDQGLQFLIQYYNGEERAKGNILERFSAQQFPDLHSELNLSSLELGDSALYFCASSVTGGGNQPQHFGDGTRLSIL.

This clone was detected only a few times. The J gene is TRBJ1-1, the V gene TRBV5-1; D is uncertain. In germline, CDR1 is SGHRS, CDR2 YFSETQ. The CDR3 has 14 amino acids. The V end lost 0 bases, the J end lost 7 bases, and 13 bases lay between the germline ends. DNA for the CDR3: TGCGCCAGCAGCTTGGACCCGGTTAAATATGAAGCTTTCTTT. Its translation: CASSLDPVKYEAFF.